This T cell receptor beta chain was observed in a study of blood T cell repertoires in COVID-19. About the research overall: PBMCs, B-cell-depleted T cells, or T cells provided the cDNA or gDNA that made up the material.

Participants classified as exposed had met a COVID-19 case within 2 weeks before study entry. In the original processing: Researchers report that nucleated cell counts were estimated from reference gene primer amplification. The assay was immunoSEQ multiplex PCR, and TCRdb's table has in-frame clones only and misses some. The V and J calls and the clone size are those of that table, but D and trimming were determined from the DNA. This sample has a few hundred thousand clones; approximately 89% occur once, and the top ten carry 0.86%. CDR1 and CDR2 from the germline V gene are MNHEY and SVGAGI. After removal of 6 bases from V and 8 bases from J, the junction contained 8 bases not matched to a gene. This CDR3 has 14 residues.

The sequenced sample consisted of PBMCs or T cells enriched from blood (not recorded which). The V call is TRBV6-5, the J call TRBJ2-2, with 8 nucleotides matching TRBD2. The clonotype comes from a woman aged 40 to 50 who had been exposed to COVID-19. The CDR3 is CASRKAGAQGELFF. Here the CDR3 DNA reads TGTGCCAGCAGGAAAGCGGGAGCGCAAGGGGAGCTGTTTTTT.